The 17 T cell receptor beta chains below were found in one sample sequenced in a study of T cells in Graves' hyperthyroidism and ophthalmopathy. RNA transcripts served as the template for amplifying TCR beta CDR3 regions. A first-round RT-PCR of the TCR CDR3 used the HTBI primer set. In TCRdb, the multiplex PCR reads were re-called with MiXCR into one record per CDR3 protein. This repertoire shows fewer than 400,000 distinct CDR3 sequences, over 11% found once; its top ten account for 25% to 30%. The sequencing sample was made of blood. All receptors derive from a man aged 45-60 years with Graves' ophthalmopathy.

The chain employs TRBV4-2 and TRBJ2-2, with TRBD1 identical over 7 bases. This CDR3 is 15 amino acids long. Per the germline V gene, CDR1 is LGHNA and CDR2 is YNFKEQ. V trimming: 1 base; J trimming: 4 bases; junction bases outside the gene matches: 3. The DNA of the CDR3 is TGTGCCAGCAGCCAAGCAGGGGGATCCACCGGGGAGCTGTTTTTT. This translates into CASSQAGGSTGELFF.

This clonotype was seen only a few times. V is TRBV28 and J is TRBJ2-5; 10 nucleotides align to TRBD1. The CDR3 loop spans 15 amino acids. From germline, CDR1 is MDHEN and CDR2 SYDVKM. V was clipped by 6 bases and J by 5 bases; unmatched bases: 9. The CDR3 coding sequence is TGTGCCAGCAGCTCCAGGACAGGGGGTTTGGAGACCCAGTACTTC. It codes for CASSSRTGGLETQYF.

This clonotype was observed at least ten times. The chain recombines TRBV7-9 with TRBJ2-5; 14 bases map to TRBD2. The germline V gene encodes CDR1 SEHNR and CDR2 FQNEAQ (reference sequence). V was pared by 5 bases and J by 1 base, with 9 bases of the junction left unmatched. This CDR3 has 18 residues. The CDR3 is CASSIGTSGRAFQETQYF. CDR3 coding DNA: TGTGCCAGCAGCATTGGGACTAGCGGGAGAGCTTTCCAAGAGACCCAGTACTTC.

The table lists this clonotype with many counts. V and J are TRBV29-1 and TRBJ2-1; D not certain. The CDR3 is 16 residues long. CDR1 is SQVTM, CDR2 ANQGSEA, per germline. Trimming pared 3 bases from V and 0 bases from J, leaving 15 bases between. DNA of the CDR3: TGCAGCGTTGACGGCGGCGATAATCTCTCCTACAATGAGCAGTTCTTC. This encodes CSVDGGDNLSYNEQFF.

J is TRBJ1-2 and V is TRBV6-1; no firm D call. Germline V lookup: CDR1 MNHNS, CDR2 SASEGT. The CDR3 has 12 amino acids. The ends were cut back, 10 bases at V and 0 bases at J, with 9 bases in the middle. CDR3 sequence reads: CATRWTNYGYTF. CDR3 nucleotide sequence: TGTGCCACAAGGTGGACTAACTATGGCTACACCTTC.

This clonotype came up many times. The CDR3 is CASSPAGSRQETQYF. The CDR3 nucleotides read TGTGCCAGCAGCCCGGCTGGATCTAGACAAGAGACCCAGTACTTC. The rearrangement joins TRBV12-3 or TRBV12-4 to TRBJ2-5; D unclear. V was pared by 6 bases and J by 2 bases, with 16 bases between. CDR3 length: 15 amino acids.

This clonotype has only a few counts. V and J are TRBV12-5 and TRBJ2-3; 7 nucleotides agree with TRBD2. The CDR3 is 17 amino acids. Germline CDR1 reads LGHNT; CDR2 reads FRNRAP. The junction had 12 bases not matched to a gene; V was cut back by 5 bases and J by 1 base. In DNA, the CDR3 is TGTGCTAGTGGTCCCCTCAGCGGGGTGGATGGCACAGATACGCAGTATTTT. Translating gives CASGPLSGVDGTDTQYF.

A word on this clonotype: Given a much more abundant clone one base away, this may be a read error. The rearrangement uses TRBV5-1 and TRBJ2-7, with D unresolved. CDR1 is SGHRS and CDR2 is YFSETQ in the germline V gene. The CDR3 is made up of 11 amino acids. The DNA for the CDR3 is TGCGCCAGCAGCCTCTCGAACGAGCGGTACTTC. Its protein product is CASSLSNERYF.

Only a few counts were recorded for this clonotype. V gene TRBV5-8 combines with J gene TRBJ1-3; D call uncertain. CDR3 length: 13 residues. Germline V lookup: CDR1 SGHTS, CDR2 YDEGEE. The V and J ends lost 4 bases and 4 bases respectively, with 9 bases between them. In DNA form, the CDR3 reads TGTGCCAGCAGCCCAACCCAGGGAAACACCATATATTTT. It codes for CASSPTQGNTIYF.

The rearrangement uses TRBV2 and TRBJ2-7; D not certain. V lost 6 bases, J lost 7 bases, and 10 bases lay in between. This CDR3 comprises 11 residues. From germline, CDR1 is SNHLY and CDR2 FYNNEI. The DNA for the CDR3 is TGTGCCAGCAGGGTCTATCCTGAGCAGTACTTC. This gives the protein CASRVYPEQYF. The complete variable domain, with remaining parts taken from reference TRBV2 and TRBJ2-7, reads EPEVTQTPSHQVTQMGQEVILRCVPISNHLYFYWYRQILGQKVEFLVSFYNNEISEKSEIFDDQFSVERPDGSNFTLKIRSTKLEDSAMYFCASRVYPEQYFGPGTRLTVT.

V and J are TRBV29-1 and TRBJ2-7, with D perhaps assigned TRBD1 or TRBD2 (5 bases each). From germline, CDR1 is SQVTM and CDR2 ANQGSEA. Trimming cost V 4 bases and J 0 bases, with 13 bases left between them. There are 14 residues in the CDR3. In DNA, the CDR3 is TGCAGCGTTGCTCTGGGACGAAACTCCTACGAGCAGTACTTC. Encoded protein: CSVALGRNSYEQYF.

This clonotype was found many times. V usage is TRBV5-1 and J usage is TRBJ2-1; D gene ambiguous. CDR3 length: 13 residues. Trimming shortened V by 0 bases and J by 3 bases, and 4 bases separated the two germline ends. Germline-derived CDR1 and CDR2 are SGHRS and YFSETQ. The CDR3 region is CASSLELYNEQFF. In DNA, the CDR3 is TGCGCCAGCAGCTTGGAGCTCTACAATGAGCAGTTCTTC.

The chain employs TRBV27 and TRBJ2-2, with a weak D call TRBD2 (6 bases). The CDR3 is 14 amino acids. Germline CDR1 reads MNHEY; CDR2 reads SMNVEV (reference sequence). V was shortened by 2 bases and J by 6 bases, with 10 bases between the two germline ends. The CDR3 DNA reads as TGTGCCAGCAGTTTACCCGGGAGCTCCGGGGAGCTGTTTTTT. Amino acid sequence: CASSLPGSSGELFF.

This clonotype was counted many times. The rearrangement uses TRBV11-2 and TRBJ2-7, with TRBD1 identical over 7 bases. The germline CDR1 and CDR2 sequences are SGHAT and FQNNGV. The CDR3 has 15 amino acids. The junction had 9 bases not matched to a gene; V was cut back by 7 bases and J by 0 bases. The CDR3 DNA is TGTGCCAGCAAAACTGCCGGGACAGTCTCCTACGAGCAGTACTTC. Protein: CASKTAGTVSYEQYF. Drawing the rest from reference TRBV11-2 and TRBJ2-7, the complete variable domain is EAGVAQSPRYKIIEKRQSVAFWCNPISGHATLYWYQQILGQGPKLLIQFQNNGVVDDSQLPKDRFSAERLKGVDSTLKIQPAKLEDSAVYLCASKTAGTVSYEQYFGPGTRLTVT.

Ten or more counts support this clonotype. The chain employs TRBV6-1 and TRBJ2-1; the D is unclear. Trimming shortened V by 2 bases and J by 7 bases, and 6 bases separated the two germline ends. The CDR3 totals 12 residues. Germline CDR1 MNHNS, CDR2 SASEGT. CDR3 protein: CASSESRNEQFF. CDR3 DNA: TGTGCCAGCAGTGAATCTCGGAATGAGCAGTTCTTC.

This rearrangement joins TRBV5-1 to TRBJ2-3, with D perhaps matching TRBD2 (5 bases). Germline loops: CDR1 SGHRS, CDR2 YFSETQ. This CDR3 region has 15 residues. The ends were cut back, 0 bases at V and 6 bases at J, with 14 bases in the middle. CDR3: CASSLGAGTGDTQYF. The CDR3 DNA follows: TGCGCCAGCAGCTTGGGTGCGGGCACGGGGGATACGCAGTATTTT.

This clonotype appeared many times. The chain combines TRBV9 with TRBJ1-6; unclear D gene. Germline V gene lookup returns CDR1 SGDLS and CDR2 YYNGEE. V was pared by 2 bases and J by 7 bases, with 13 bases between. This CDR3 is built from 15 residues. The CDR3 nucleotides read TGTGCCAGCAGCGTTAATATGCCAGGAAATTCACCCCTCCACTTT. The encoded protein is CASSVNMPGNSPLHF.